These T cell receptor beta chains were read from a single sample in a study of blood T cell repertoires in COVID-19. Profiled with immunoSEQ multiplex PCR; TCRdb holds only in-frame clones, not every one. The sample holds tens of thousands of clones; more than 80% are singletons and the top ten take 25% to 30%. Material: peripheral blood. These receptor sequences come from an elderly woman with acute or convalescent COVID-19. The CDR3 runs from the conserved cysteine through the conserved F or W. A D gene is named only where the DNA matches it firmly.

cdr3_length	d_call	v_call	j_call	cdr3_nt	cdr3_aa
13	NA	TRBV30	TRBJ1-2	TGTGCCTGGAGTAGTTTTACGGTTTATGGCTACACCTTC	CAWSSFTVYGYTF
12	NA	TRBV7-9	TRBJ1-3	TGTGCCGCCCGGGACACTGGAAACACCATATATTTT	CAARDTGNTIYF
14	NA	TRBV11-2	TRBJ1-5	TGTGCCAGCAGCCGCAGGGGTAGCAATCAGCCCCAGCATTTT	CASSRRGSNQPQHF
14	NA	TRBV2	TRBJ1-1	TGTGCCAGCAGTGACTCACAGCAGAACACTGAAGCTTTCTTT	CASSDSQQNTEAFF
18	NA	TRBV24-1	TRBJ2-1	TGTGCCACCAGTGATCCCGCCGTAGGGCCGGGGGCCTACAATGAGCAGTTCTTC	CATSDPAVGPGAYNEQFF
15	TRBD1	TRBV7-9	TRBJ1-4	TGTGCCAGCAGCCTCCTAGGGGGCCATAGTGAAAAACTGTTTTTT	CASSLLGGHSEKLFF
19	TRBD2	TRBV7-2	TRBJ2-4	TGTGCCAGCAGCTTGGCCGGGACTAGCGGGATTGCAGCCAAAAACATTCAGTACTTC	CASSLAGTSGIAAKNIQYF
16	TRBD2	TRBV5-1	TRBJ2-2	TGCGCCAGCACCCTACTAGCGACTGAGCGAGCCGGGGAGCTGTTTTTT	CASTLLATERAGELFF
17	NA	TRBV3-1/TRBV3-2	TRBJ1-2	TGTGCCAGCAGCCAAGGGGGCAGGACCCACGATCCCTATGGCTACACCTTC	CASSQGGRTHDPYGYTF
17	NA	TRBV5-1	TRBJ2-2	TGCGCCAGCAGCTTGGCCATAAGACAGCCTAACACCGGGGAGCTGTTTTTT	CASSLAIRQPNTGELFF
12	NA	TRBV15	TRBJ1-4	TGTGCCACGAAGCAGGGAAATGAAAAACTGTTTTTT	CATKQGNEKLFF
15	TRBD1	TRBV4-2	TRBJ1-5	TGTGCCAGCAGGGCAGGGACAGGGGGCAATCAGCCCCAGCATTTT	CASRAGTGGNQPQHF
12	NA	TRBV11-2	TRBJ2-7	TGTGCCAGCAGTCCTAACCCCTACGAGCAGTACTTC	CASSPNPYEQYF
14	TRBD1	TRBV5-6	TRBJ1-4	TGTGCCAGCTTAAGGTGGACAGGGGGTGAAAAACTGTTTTTT	CASLRWTGGEKLFF
14	TRBD1	TRBV24-1	TRBJ1-5	TGTGCCACCCAAAGCGGACAGGGGGATCAGCCCCAGCATTTT	CATQSGQGDQPQHF
16	TRBD2	TRBV7-6	TRBJ2-3	TGTGCCAGCAGCTTAGGGCCGGGAGGAACCACAGATACGCAGTATTTT	CASSLGPGGTTDTQYF